The rows below give T cell receptor beta chains drawn from one sample of a study of shared clonotypes between healthy human individuals. Sequencing was performed with immunoSEQ multiplex PCR; in TCRdb, only in-frame clones are kept and a portion is missing. The sample consists of millions of clones, around 90% of them appearing once. The sequenced sample consisted of naive CD4+ T cells sorted from blood. Receptor source: a man between 18 and 29 years old in good health. The CDR3 runs from the conserved cysteine through the conserved F or W. D genes are given only for firm matches. Only part of the rows carry a size: once, few, many, or a class if the clone is expanded.

J gene: TRBJ2-7; D gene: .; V gene: TRBV7-2; clone size: .; CDR3 DNA: TGTGCCAGCAGCTTAGACAGCTTGCTCGAGCAGTACTTC; CDR3 protein: CASSLDSLLEQYF
J gene: TRBJ2-1; D gene: .; V gene: TRBV5-4; clone size: .; CDR3 DNA: TGTGCCAGCAGCCTCGCCCCCGACTCCTACAATGAGCAGTTCTTC; CDR3 protein: CASSLAPDSYNEQFF
J gene: TRBJ1-6; D gene: .; V gene: TRBV4-3; clone size: .; CDR3 DNA: TGCGCCAGCAGCCAAGTGTTCTCCTATAATTCACCCCTCCACTTT; CDR3 protein: CASSQVFSYNSPLHF
J gene: TRBJ2-7; D gene: TRBD1; V gene: TRBV29-1; clone size: .; CDR3 DNA: TGCAGCGTTGAACTAGGTTCCGGGACAGGTCTTGGGGAGCAGTACTTC; CDR3 protein: CSVELGSGTGLGEQYF
J gene: TRBJ1-6; D gene: TRBD1; V gene: TRBV28; clone size: .; CDR3 DNA: TGTGCCAGCAGTTTATCCACGGGACAGGGATCACCCCTCCACTTT; CDR3 protein: CASSLSTGQGSPLHF
J gene: TRBJ2-5; D gene: TRBD1; V gene: TRBV7-9; clone size: .; CDR3 DNA: TGTGCCAGCAGCTTAGTGGGACAGGGGTTTGAGACCCAGTACTTC; CDR3 protein: CASSLVGQGFETQYF
J gene: TRBJ1-1; D gene: .; V gene: TRBV29-1; clone size: few; CDR3 DNA: TGCAGCGTTGCGGGTAGAATGAACACTGAAGCTTTCTTT; CDR3 protein: CSVAGRMNTEAFF
J gene: TRBJ1-3; D gene: .; V gene: TRBV19; clone size: .; CDR3 DNA: TGTGCCAGTAGTATTTCGGACAGCGGAAACACCATATATTTT; CDR3 protein: CASSISDSGNTIYF
J gene: TRBJ1-2; D gene: .; V gene: TRBV9; clone size: few; CDR3 DNA: TGTGCCAGCAGTTATACAGGGAACTATGGCTACACCTTC; CDR3 protein: CASSYTGNYGYTF
J gene: TRBJ2-5; D gene: .; V gene: TRBV4-3; clone size: .; CDR3 DNA: TGCGCCAGCAGCCAAGATAGGGTATATGAGACCCAGTACTTC; CDR3 protein: CASSQDRVYETQYF
J gene: TRBJ1-1; D gene: .; V gene: TRBV9; clone size: .; CDR3 DNA: TGTGCCAGCAGCGTAGTGGCAGGGACGGGTGAAGCTTTCTTT; CDR3 protein: CASSVVAGTGEAFF
J gene: TRBJ2-5; D gene: TRBD2; V gene: TRBV9; clone size: .; CDR3 DNA: TGTGCCAGCAGCGTAGACCCTAGCGGAGGGGAGACCCAGTACTTC; CDR3 protein: CASSVDPSGGETQYF
J gene: TRBJ2-7; D gene: TRBD2; V gene: TRBV5-4; clone size: .; CDR3 DNA: TGTGCCAGCAGCTACAGCCTAGCGGGAGGGCCGTACGAGCAGTACTTC; CDR3 protein: CASSYSLAGGPYEQYF
J gene: TRBJ1-6; D gene: .; V gene: TRBV6-1; clone size: .; CDR3 DNA: TGTGCCAGCACCTCGTTAGGAAGTAATTCACCCCTCCACTTT; CDR3 protein: CASTSLGSNSPLHF
J gene: TRBJ2-1; D gene: .; V gene: TRBV6-1; clone size: .; CDR3 DNA: TGTGCCAGCAGTGATCCTTGGAATGAGCAGTTCTTC; CDR3 protein: CASSDPWNEQFF
J gene: TRBJ2-1; D gene: .; V gene: TRBV5-1; clone size: .; CDR3 DNA: TGCGCCAGCTTTAATACGGGGACCAATGAGCAGTTCTTC; CDR3 protein: CASFNTGTNEQFF
J gene: TRBJ1-5; D gene: .; V gene: TRBV19; clone size: .; CDR3 DNA: TGTGCCAGTAGACAGGGAGGTCAGCCCCAGCATTTT; CDR3 protein: CASRQGGQPQHF
J gene: TRBJ2-7; D gene: TRBD2; V gene: TRBV7-9; clone size: .; CDR3 DNA: TGTGCCAGCAGCTCCCCCCAGTTTAGCGGGAGTACCTACGAGCAGTACTTC; CDR3 protein: CASSSPQFSGSTYEQYF
J gene: TRBJ1-5; D gene: .; V gene: TRBV2; clone size: .; CDR3 DNA: TGTGCCAGCAGTGAAGGACCAGGGAGGAATCAGCCCCAGCATTTT; CDR3 protein: CASSEGPGRNQPQHF
J gene: TRBJ2-7; D gene: .; V gene: TRBV5-6; clone size: once; CDR3 DNA: TGTGCCAGCAGCAGACCCGACATTTACGAGCAGTACTTC; CDR3 protein: CASSRPDIYEQYF
J gene: TRBJ1-1; D gene: .; V gene: TRBV7-9; clone size: few; CDR3 DNA: TGTGCCAGCAGCTCGGACGCCTCCATGAACACTGAAGCTTTCTTT; CDR3 protein: CASSSDASMNTEAFF
J gene: TRBJ2-3; D gene: TRBD2; V gene: TRBV7-8; clone size: .; CDR3 DNA: TGTGCCAGCAGCTTGAGGCTAGCGGCAGATACGCAGTATTTT; CDR3 protein: CASSLRLAADTQYF
J gene: TRBJ1-2; D gene: .; V gene: TRBV30; clone size: .; CDR3 DNA: TGTGCCTGGAGTTCCGGGACGGCAGCTAACTATGGCTACACCTTC; CDR3 protein: CAWSSGTAANYGYTF
J gene: TRBJ2-3; D gene: .; V gene: TRBV19; clone size: .; CDR3 DNA: TGTGCCAGTAGTATTCAGACAGATACGCAGTATTTT; CDR3 protein: CASSIQTDTQYF
J gene: TRBJ2-7; D gene: .; V gene: TRBV6-1; clone size: .; CDR3 DNA: TGTGCCACTCTGGGGGAGTTTCTCTACGAGCAGTACTTC; CDR3 protein: CATLGEFLYEQYF
J gene: TRBJ1-3; D gene: .; V gene: TRBV4-1; clone size: .; CDR3 DNA: TGCGCCAGCAGCCAGGTCCAGGGTGTAGCGGGAAACACCATATATTTT; CDR3 protein: CASSQVQGVAGNTIYF
J gene: TRBJ2-2; D gene: TRBD2; V gene: TRBV6-5; clone size: .; CDR3 DNA: TGTGCCAGCATAAAAGCGGGAGCTAACACCGGGGAGCTGTTTTTT; CDR3 protein: CASIKAGANTGELFF
J gene: TRBJ1-2; D gene: TRBD1; V gene: TRBV6-1; clone size: .; CDR3 DNA: TGTGCCAGCAGTGATACCTACAGGGGCCTTTCCTATGGCTACACCTTC; CDR3 protein: CASSDTYRGLSYGYTF
J gene: TRBJ1-5; D gene: .; V gene: TRBV28; clone size: .; CDR3 DNA: TGTGCCAGCACCCTCGGGGGAGGGAATAGCAATCAGCCCCAGCATTTT; CDR3 protein: CASTLGGGNSNQPQHF
J gene: TRBJ2-7; D gene: TRBD2; V gene: TRBV5-1; clone size: .; CDR3 DNA: TGCGCCAGCAGCTCCGGACTAGCGGGAGCCCACCAATACGAGCAGTACTTC; CDR3 protein: CASSSGLAGAHQYEQYF
J gene: TRBJ2-5; D gene: .; V gene: TRBV2; clone size: .; CDR3 DNA: TGTGCCAGCAGTGATTGGGGCCCCAAGCAAGAGACCCAGTACTTC; CDR3 protein: CASSDWGPKQETQYF
J gene: TRBJ2-1; D gene: .; V gene: TRBV13; clone size: .; CDR3 DNA: TGTGCCAGCAGCTCCCCTCTAGCGCCCTACGTAGATGAGCAGTTCTTC; CDR3 protein: CASSSPLAPYVDEQFF
J gene: TRBJ1-2; D gene: TRBD1; V gene: TRBV4-1; clone size: .; CDR3 DNA: TGCGCCAGCAGCCAAGAGCGACAGGGCGGTTCCTATGGCTACACCTTC; CDR3 protein: CASSQERQGGSYGYTF
J gene: TRBJ1-1; D gene: .; V gene: TRBV4-2; clone size: .; CDR3 DNA: TGTGCCAGCAGCCAAGATCAGCGGGCCACTGAAGCTTTCTTT; CDR3 protein: CASSQDQRATEAFF
J gene: TRBJ2-1; D gene: TRBD2; V gene: TRBV27; clone size: .; CDR3 DNA: TGTGCCAGCATCCAAAGGCCGCTAGCGGGGAGCCCCTCCTACAATGAGCAGTTCTTC; CDR3 protein: CASIQRPLAGSPSYNEQFF
J gene: TRBJ2-5; D gene: .; V gene: TRBV20-1; clone size: .; CDR3 DNA: TGCAGTGGTAGAGGTGAAGAGACCCAGTACTTC; CDR3 protein: CSGRGEETQYF
J gene: TRBJ2-7; D gene: .; V gene: TRBV6-1; clone size: .; CDR3 DNA: TGTGCCAGCAGCTCTTCCGGGTTCTACGAGCAGTACTTC; CDR3 protein: CASSSSGFYEQYF
J gene: TRBJ2-7; D gene: .; V gene: TRBV14; clone size: .; CDR3 DNA: TGTGCCAGCAGCCAAGACCTTCCTATACCAAGGATGAGGTCCTACGAGCAGTACTTC; CDR3 protein: CASSQDLPIPRMRSYEQYF
J gene: TRBJ2-1; D gene: .; V gene: TRBV2; clone size: .; CDR3 DNA: TGTGCCAGCAGTGTTCGGGATGAGCAGTTCTTC; CDR3 protein: CASSVRDEQFF
J gene: TRBJ2-2; D gene: TRBD2; V gene: TRBV7-2; clone size: .; CDR3 DNA: TGTGCCAGCAGCTTGAAGGCTTTTAGCGGGGGCAACACCGGGGAGCTGTTTTTT; CDR3 protein: CASSLKAFSGGNTGELFF
J gene: TRBJ1-2; D gene: TRBD1; V gene: TRBV10-3; clone size: once; CDR3 DNA: TGTGCCATCAGTGGCAGTGCAGGGGGCTCAGGCGGCTACACCTTC; CDR3 protein: CAISGSAGGSGGYTF
J gene: TRBJ1-4; D gene: .; V gene: TRBV6-1; clone size: .; CDR3 DNA: TGTGCCAGCAGGGGTAATGAAAAACTGTTTTTT; CDR3 protein: CASRGNEKLFF